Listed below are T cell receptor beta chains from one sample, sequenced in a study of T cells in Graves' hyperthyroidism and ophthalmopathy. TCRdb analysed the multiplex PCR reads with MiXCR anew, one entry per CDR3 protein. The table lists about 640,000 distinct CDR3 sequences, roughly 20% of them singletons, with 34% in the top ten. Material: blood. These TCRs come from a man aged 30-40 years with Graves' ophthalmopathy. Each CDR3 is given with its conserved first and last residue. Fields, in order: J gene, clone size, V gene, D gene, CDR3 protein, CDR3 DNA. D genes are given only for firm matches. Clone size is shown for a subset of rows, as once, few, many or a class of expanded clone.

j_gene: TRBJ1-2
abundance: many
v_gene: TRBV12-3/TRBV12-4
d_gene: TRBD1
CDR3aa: CASGFYGQVLNYGYTF
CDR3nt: TGTGCCAGCGGCTTCTATGGACAGGTCCTGAACTATGGCTACACCTTC

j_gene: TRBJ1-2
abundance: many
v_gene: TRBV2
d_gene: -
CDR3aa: CASSDLGGRSYGYTF
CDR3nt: TGTGCCAGCAGTGATCTCGGGGGGCGAAGCTATGGCTACACCTTC

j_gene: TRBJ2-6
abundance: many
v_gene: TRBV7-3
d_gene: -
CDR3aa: CASSLKAGAGANVLTF
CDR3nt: TGTGCCAGCAGCTTAAAAGCCGGGGCCGGGGCCAACGTCCTGACTTTC

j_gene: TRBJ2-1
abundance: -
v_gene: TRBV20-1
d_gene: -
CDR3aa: CSARPWPYNEQFF
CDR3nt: TGCAGTGCCCGGCCCTGGCCCTACAATGAGCAGTTCTTC

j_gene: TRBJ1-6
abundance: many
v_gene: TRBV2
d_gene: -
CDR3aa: CASRLSGSYNSPLHF
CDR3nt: TGTGCCAGCAGACTTAGTGGCTCCTATAATTCACCCCTCCACTTT

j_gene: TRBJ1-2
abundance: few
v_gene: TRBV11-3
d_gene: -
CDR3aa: CASSLDVRVYGYTF
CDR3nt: TGTGCCAGCAGCTTAGATGTCCGGGTCTATGGCTACACCTTC

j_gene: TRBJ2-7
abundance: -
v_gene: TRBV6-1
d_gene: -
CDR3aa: CASTPGYGLSLEQYF
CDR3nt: TGTGCCAGCACCCCTGGGTACGGGCTCTCTCTCGAGCAGTACTTC

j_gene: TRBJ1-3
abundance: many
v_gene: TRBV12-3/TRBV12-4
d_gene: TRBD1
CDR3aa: CASSPLEGAGGNTIYF
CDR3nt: TGTGCCAGCAGCCCTCTCGAGGGGGCTGGTGGAAACACCATATATTTT

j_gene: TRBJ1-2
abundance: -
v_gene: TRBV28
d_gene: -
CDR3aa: CASSLLKGGYGYTF
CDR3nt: TGTGCCAGCAGTTTACTAAAGGGCGGCTATGGCTACACCTTC

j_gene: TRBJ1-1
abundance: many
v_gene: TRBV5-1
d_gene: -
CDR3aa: CASSLAAGGTEAFF
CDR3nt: TGCGCCAGCAGCTTGGCCGCGGGGGGCACTGAAGCTTTCTTT

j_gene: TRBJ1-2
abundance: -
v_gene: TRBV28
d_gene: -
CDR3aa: CASQRPGLKRGYTF
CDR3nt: TGTGCCAGCCAACGCCCGGGCCTCAAACGGGGCTACACCTTC

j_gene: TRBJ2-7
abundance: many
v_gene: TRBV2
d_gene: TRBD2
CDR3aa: CASSEGISGSYEQYF
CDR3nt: TGTGCCAGCAGTGAAGGGATTAGCGGGAGCTACGAGCAGTACTTC

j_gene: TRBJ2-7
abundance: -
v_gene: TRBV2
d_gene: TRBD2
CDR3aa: CASRALAGGQRYEQYF
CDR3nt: TGTGCCAGCAGAGCACTAGCGGGAGGACAGCGGTACGAGCAGTACTTC

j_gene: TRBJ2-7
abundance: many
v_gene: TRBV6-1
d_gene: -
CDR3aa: CASRPGGSSYEQYF
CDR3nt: TGTGCCAGCAGACCCGGGGGTAGCTCCTACGAGCAGTACTTC

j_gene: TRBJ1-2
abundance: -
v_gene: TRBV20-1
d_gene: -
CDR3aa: CSARGDRVDGYTF
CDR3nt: TGCAGTGCTAGAGGGGACCGCGTAGATGGCTACACCTTC

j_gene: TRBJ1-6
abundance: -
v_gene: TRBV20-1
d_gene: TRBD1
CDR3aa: CSAASGTVNSPLHF
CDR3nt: TGCAGTGCTGCCTCCGGGACAGTAAACTCACCCCTCCACTTT

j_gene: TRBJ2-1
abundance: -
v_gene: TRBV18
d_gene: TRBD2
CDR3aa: CASSPGTSGMYEQFF
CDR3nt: TGTGCCAGCTCACCAGGGACTAGCGGGATGTATGAGCAGTTCTTC

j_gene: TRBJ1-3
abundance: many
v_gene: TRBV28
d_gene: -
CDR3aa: CASSPVGGGNTIYF
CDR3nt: TGTGCCAGCAGTCCTGTTGGCGGAGGAAACACCATATATTTT

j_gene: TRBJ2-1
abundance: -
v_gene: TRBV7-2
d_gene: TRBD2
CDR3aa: CASSLAGGRTSGRGLEQFF
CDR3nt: TGTGCCAGCAGCTTAGCGGGGGGGCGGACTAGCGGGAGGGGTCTTGAGCAGTTCTTC

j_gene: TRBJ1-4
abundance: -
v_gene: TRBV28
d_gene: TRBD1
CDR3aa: CASSWGTGGTNEKLFF
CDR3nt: TGTGCCAGCAGTTGGGGGACAGGGGGGACTAATGAAAAACTGTTTTTT

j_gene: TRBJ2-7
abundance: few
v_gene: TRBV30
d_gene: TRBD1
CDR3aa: CAWSVPGQASYEQYF
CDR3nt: TGTGCCTGGAGTGTACCGGGACAGGCATCCTACGAGCAGTACTTC

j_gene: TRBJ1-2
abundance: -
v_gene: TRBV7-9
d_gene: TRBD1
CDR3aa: CASRRTGIAVYGYTF
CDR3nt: TGTGCCAGCAGAAGGACAGGGATAGCGGTCTATGGCTACACCTTC

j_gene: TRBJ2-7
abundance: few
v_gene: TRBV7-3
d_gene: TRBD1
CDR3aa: CASSLIGGENEQYF
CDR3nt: TGTGCCAGCAGCTTAATAGGGGGCGAGAACGAGCAGTACTTC

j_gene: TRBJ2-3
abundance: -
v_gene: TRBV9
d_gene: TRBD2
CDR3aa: CASSAGGGPTDTQYF
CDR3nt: TGTGCCAGCAGCGCGGGGGGAGGGCCCACAGATACGCAGTATTTT

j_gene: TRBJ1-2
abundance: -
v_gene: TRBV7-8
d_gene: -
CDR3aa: CASSPDSYSYGYTF
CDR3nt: TGTGCCAGTTCACCTGACAGTTACAGCTATGGCTACACCTTC

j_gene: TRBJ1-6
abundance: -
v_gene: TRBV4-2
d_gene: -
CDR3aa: CASSPIGAGDLDSPLHF
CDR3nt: TGTGCCAGCAGCCCCATAGGCGCGGGAGATCTTGATTCACCCCTCCACTTT

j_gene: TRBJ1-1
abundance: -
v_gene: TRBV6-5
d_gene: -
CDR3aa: CAGSSTLSYVNTEAFF
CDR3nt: TGTGCCGGCAGTTCCACCCTAAGTTACGTGAACACTGAAGCTTTCTTT

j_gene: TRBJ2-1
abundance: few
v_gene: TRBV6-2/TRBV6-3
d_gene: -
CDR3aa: CASSYLREDYNEQFF
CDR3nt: TGTGCCAGCAGTTATTTGAGGGAGGACTACAATGAGCAGTTCTTC

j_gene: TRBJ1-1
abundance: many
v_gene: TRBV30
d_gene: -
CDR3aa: CAWSGNRGAAFF
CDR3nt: TGTGCCTGGAGTGGAAACAGAGGAGCCGCTTTCTTT

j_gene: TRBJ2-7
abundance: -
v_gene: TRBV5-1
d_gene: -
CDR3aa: CASSSIGGASYEQYF
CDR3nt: TGCGCCAGCAGTTCAATTGGGGGGGCGTCCTACGAGCAGTACTTC

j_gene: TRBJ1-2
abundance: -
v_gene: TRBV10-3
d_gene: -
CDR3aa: CAISEPTGLPWNYGYTF
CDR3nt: TGTGCCATCAGTGAACCGACAGGTCTTCCATGGAACTATGGCTACACCTTC

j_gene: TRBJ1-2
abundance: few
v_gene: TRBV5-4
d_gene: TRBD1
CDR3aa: CASTLMDRVNYGYTF
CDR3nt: TGTGCCAGCACCTTAATGGACAGGGTGAACTATGGCTACACCTTC

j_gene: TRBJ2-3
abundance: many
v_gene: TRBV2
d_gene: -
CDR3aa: CASRPKGTDTQYF
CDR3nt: TGTGCCAGCAGACCAAAAGGGACAGATACGCAGTATTTT

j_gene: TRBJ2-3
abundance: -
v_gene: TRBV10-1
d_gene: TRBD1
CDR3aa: CASSESGTGDSQYF
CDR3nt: TGCGCCAGCAGTGAGTCGGGGACAGGGGATTCGCAGTATTTT

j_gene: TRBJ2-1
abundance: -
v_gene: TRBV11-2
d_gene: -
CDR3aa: CAILSSYNEQFF
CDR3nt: TGTGCTATCTTGAGCTCCTACAATGAGCAGTTCTTC

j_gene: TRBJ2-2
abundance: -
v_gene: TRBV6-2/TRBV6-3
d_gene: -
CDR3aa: CASSYSQSPRGRAGELFF
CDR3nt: TGTGCCAGCAGTTACTCCCAGTCCCCTAGGGGTAGGGCCGGGGAGCTGTTTTTT

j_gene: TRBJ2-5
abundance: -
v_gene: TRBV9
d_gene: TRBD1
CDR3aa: CASTGQGAETQYF
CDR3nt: TGTGCCAGCACCGGACAGGGGGCCGAGACCCAGTACTTC

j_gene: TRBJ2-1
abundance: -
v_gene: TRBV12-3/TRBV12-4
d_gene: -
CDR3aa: CASSPSTGGAYNEQFF
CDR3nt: TGTGCCAGCAGTCCCTCAACGGGCGGAGCCTACAATGAGCAGTTCTTC

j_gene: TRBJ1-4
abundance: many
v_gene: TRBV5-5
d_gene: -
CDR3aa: CASSLVVRSIDEKLFF
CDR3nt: TGTGCCAGCAGCTTGGTAGTCCGGAGTATCGACGAAAAACTGTTTTTT

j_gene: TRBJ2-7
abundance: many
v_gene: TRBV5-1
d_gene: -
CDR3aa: CASSSSEGHEQYF
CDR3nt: TGCGCCAGCAGCTCATCGGAGGGCCACGAGCAGTACTTC

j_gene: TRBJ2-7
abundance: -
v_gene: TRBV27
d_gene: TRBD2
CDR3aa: CVDASGTSGRAYEQYF
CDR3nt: TGTGTCGACGCCTCGGGGACTAGCGGGAGGGCCTACGAGCAGTACTTC

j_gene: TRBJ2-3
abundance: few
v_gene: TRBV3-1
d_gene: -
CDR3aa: CASSRMGEWATDTQYF
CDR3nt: TGTGCCAGCTCCCGGATGGGGGAGTGGGCCACAGATACGCAGTATTTT

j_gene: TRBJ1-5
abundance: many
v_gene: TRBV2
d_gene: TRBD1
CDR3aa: CASSGDRGRNQPQHF
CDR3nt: TGTGCCAGCAGTGGGGACAGGGGGAGAAATCAGCCCCAGCATTTT